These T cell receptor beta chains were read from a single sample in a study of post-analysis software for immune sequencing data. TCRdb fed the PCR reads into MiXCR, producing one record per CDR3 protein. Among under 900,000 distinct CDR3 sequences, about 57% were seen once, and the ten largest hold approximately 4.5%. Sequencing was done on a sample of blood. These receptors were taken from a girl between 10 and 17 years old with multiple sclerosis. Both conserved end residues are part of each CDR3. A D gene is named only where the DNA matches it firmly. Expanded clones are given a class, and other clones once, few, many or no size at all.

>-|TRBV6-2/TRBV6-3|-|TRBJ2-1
TGTGCCAGCAGTTACCTGGGAGAGGGACTCAGGAATGAGCAGTTCTTC
CASSYLGEGLRNEQFF
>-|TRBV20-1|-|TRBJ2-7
TGCAGTGCCGCCAGGGAAGCCCTCTACGAGCAGTACTTC
CSAAREALYEQYF
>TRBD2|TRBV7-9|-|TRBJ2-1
TGTGCCAGCAGCACCTATAGCGGGAGGGCCCCCAATGAGCAGTTCTTC
CASSTYSGRAPNEQFF
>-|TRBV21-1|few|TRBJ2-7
TGTGCCAGCAGCAGAGGGGACGGTCCGAGGACCTACGAGCAGTACTTC
CASSRGDGPRTYEQYF
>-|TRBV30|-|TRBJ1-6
TGTGCCTGGAGTTCCCCGACCAACCGCCTCTCACCCCTCCACTTT
CAWSSPTNRLSPLHF
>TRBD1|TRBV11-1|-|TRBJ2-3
TGTGCCAGCAGCACGCCCCGGACAGGGGGCAGGACAGATACGCAGTATTTT
CASSTPRTGGRTDTQYF
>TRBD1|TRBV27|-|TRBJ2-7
TGTGCCAGCAGTCCAAATGTGGGACAGGGGGCCCTGGGGGACTACGAGCAGTACTTC
CASSPNVGQGALGDYEQYF
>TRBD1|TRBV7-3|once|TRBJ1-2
TGTGCCAGCAGCAGACAGGGGATCGGCGGCTACACCTTC
CASSRQGIGGYTF
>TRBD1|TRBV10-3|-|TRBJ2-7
TGTGCCATCAGTGTACAGGGGGGAAAATACGAGCAGTACTTC
CAISVQGGKYEQYF
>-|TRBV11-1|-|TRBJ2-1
TGTGCCAGCAGTCAAGGGACGGGAAGGCGGAACGATGAGCAGTTCTTC
CASSQGTGRRNDEQFF
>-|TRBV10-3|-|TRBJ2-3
TGTGCCATCAGTGAATCTATGACGGACCCCGACACAGATACGCAGTATTTT
CAISESMTDPDTDTQYF
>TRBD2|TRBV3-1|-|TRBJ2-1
TGTGCCAGCAGCCAAGGTGGCGGGGGTTACAATGAGCAGTTCTTC
CASSQGGGGYNEQFF
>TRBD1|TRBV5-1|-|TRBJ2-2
TGCGCCAGCAGTTCAGGGGGAAGTGGGATCACCGGGGAGCTGTTTTTT
CASSSGGSGITGELFF
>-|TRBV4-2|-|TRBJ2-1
TGTGCCAGCAGCCAGAGGGGGGTCCCTAGCTCCTACAATGAGCAGTTCTTC
CASSQRGVPSSYNEQFF
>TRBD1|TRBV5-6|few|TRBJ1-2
TGTGCCAGCAGCTTGGCCGGGACAGGGAATGGCTACACCTTC
CASSLAGTGNGYTF
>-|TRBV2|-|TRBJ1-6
TGTGCCTCGAACAGCTTCTCCTATAATTCACCCCTCCACTTT
CASNSFSYNSPLHF
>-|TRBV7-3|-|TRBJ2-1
TGTGCCAGCAGCTTACGGGGGATTAACAATGAGCAGTTCTTC
CASSLRGINNEQFF
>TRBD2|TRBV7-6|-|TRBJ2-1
TGTGCCAGCAGCTTAGTTGCCAAACTAGCGGGAGGCCCCCCCGATGAGCAGTTCTTC
CASSLVAKLAGGPPDEQFF
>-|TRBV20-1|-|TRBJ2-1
TGCAGTTCCTCGCGGGGCGGGTCGTACAATGAGCAGTTCTTC
CSSSRGGSYNEQFF
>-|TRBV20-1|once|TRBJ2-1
TGCAGTGCTTTAGGTAGCCGGGCGGGTGAGCAGTTCTTC
CSALGSRAGEQFF
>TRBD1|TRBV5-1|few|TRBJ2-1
TGCGCCAGCACCAGGGGACAGGTCTACAATGAGCAGTTCTTC
CASTRGQVYNEQFF
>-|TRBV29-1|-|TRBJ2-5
TGCAGCGTTGTAGGCGAGGTGGCAGGGAGTGGAGAGACCCAGTACTTC
CSVVGEVAGSGETQYF
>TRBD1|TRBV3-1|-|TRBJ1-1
TGTGCCAGCAGCCAACTCGGACAGGGGTTGAACACTGAAGCTTTCTTT
CASSQLGQGLNTEAFF
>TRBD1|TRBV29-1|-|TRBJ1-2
TGCAGCACCCTAGGGGGCGCGTTATCTGGCTACACCTTC
CSTLGGALSGYTF
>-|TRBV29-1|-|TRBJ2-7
TGCAGCGGAAAGACAGGAGCCTACGAGCAGTACTTC
CSGKTGAYEQYF
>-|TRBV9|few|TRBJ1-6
TGTGCCAGCAGCGTAGCTACGGGGGGTTCACCCCTCCACTTT
CASSVATGGSPLHF
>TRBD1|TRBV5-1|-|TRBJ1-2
TGCGCCAGCAGCTTGGAAGTCAGGGGGCACTCTAACTATGGCTACACCTTC
CASSLEVRGHSNYGYTF
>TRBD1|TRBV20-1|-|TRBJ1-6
TGCAGTGCTAGGGGGTTGGACAGGAGCTCCTATAATTCACCCCTCCACTTT
CSARGLDRSSYNSPLHF
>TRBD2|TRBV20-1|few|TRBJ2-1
TGCAGTGCTAGGTTCATGGGACTAGCCTCCTCCTACAATGAGCAGTTCTTC
CSARFMGLASSYNEQFF
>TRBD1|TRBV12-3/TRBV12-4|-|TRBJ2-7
TGTGCCAGCAGTTTAGAAGGGACAGGGGTCAACGAGCAGTACTTC
CASSLEGTGVNEQYF
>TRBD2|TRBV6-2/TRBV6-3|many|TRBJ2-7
TGTGCCAGCAGGGGGACTAGCGGGACCTACGAGCAGTACTTC
CASRGTSGTYEQYF
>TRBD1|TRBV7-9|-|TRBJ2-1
TGTGCCAGCAGCTATTACAGGGGTAGGAGCTCCTACAATGAGCAGTTCTTC
CASSYYRGRSSYNEQFF
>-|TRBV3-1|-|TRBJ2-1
TGTGCCAGCAGCCTGACCATAGGGTTCCACAATGAGCAGTTCTTC
CASSLTIGFHNEQFF
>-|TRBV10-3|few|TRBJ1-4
TGTGCCATCAGTGACCCGGGTCTTCGATTGGATAATGAAAAACTGTTTTTT
CAISDPGLRLDNEKLFF
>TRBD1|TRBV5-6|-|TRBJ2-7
TGTGCCAGCAGCTCGCTCAAGGGGGCTAAGGGCTCCTACGAGCAGTACTTC
CASSSLKGAKGSYEQYF
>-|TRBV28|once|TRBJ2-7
TGTGCCAGCAGGGACACGGGGAGTGGCTCCTACGAGCAGTACTTC
CASRDTGSGSYEQYF
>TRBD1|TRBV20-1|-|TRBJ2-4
TGCAGTGCTAATCAACCGGGACAGGGGGCCAAAAACATTCAGTACTTC
CSANQPGQGAKNIQYF
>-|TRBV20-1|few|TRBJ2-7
TGCAGTGCTAGGTATACGGGGGTTTTCTACGAGCAGTACTTC
CSARYTGVFYEQYF
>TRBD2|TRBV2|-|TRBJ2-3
TGTGCCAGCAGAAAAACTAGCGGGAGCTCAGATACGCAGTATTTT
CASRKTSGSSDTQYF
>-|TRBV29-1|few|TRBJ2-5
TGCAGCGGTGGCTTAGGGGGGGCCTCCCAAGAGACCCAGTACTTC
CSGGLGGASQETQYF
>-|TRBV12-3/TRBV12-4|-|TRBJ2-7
TGTGCCAGCAGGTTCAATAGGGGGTCCAACGAGCAGTACTTC
CASRFNRGSNEQYF
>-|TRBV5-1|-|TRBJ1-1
TGCGCCAGCAGCGGAGGTACGGGAGGCACTGAAGCTTTCTTT
CASSGGTGGTEAFF
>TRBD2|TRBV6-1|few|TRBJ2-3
TGTGCCAGCGCGCGACTAGCGGGGGCCACAGATACGCAGTATTTT
CASARLAGATDTQYF
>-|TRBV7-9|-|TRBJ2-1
TGTGCCAGCGCTTGGGACTCTGAGATGGATGAGCAGTTCTTC
CASAWDSEMDEQFF
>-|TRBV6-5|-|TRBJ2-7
TGTGCCAGCAGTTACAGTCCTTCAACGGGGAGCTCCTACGAGCAGTACTTC
CASSYSPSTGSSYEQYF
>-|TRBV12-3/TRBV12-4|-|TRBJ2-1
TGTGCCAGCAGTTTAGTGCTCGGGGCTTCCTACAATGAGCAGTTCTTC
CASSLVLGASYNEQFF
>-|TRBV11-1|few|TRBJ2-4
TGTGCCAGCAGCTCCGACATGCTAGACAAAAACATTCAGTACTTC
CASSSDMLDKNIQYF
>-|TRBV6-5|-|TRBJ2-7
TGTGCCAGCAGAAAGGCGGTGGGGTACGAGCAGTACTTC
CASRKAVGYEQYF
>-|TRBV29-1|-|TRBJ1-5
TGCAGCGTTGGGGGAGTTAAGGGGGATCAGCCCCAGCATTTT
CSVGGVKGDQPQHF
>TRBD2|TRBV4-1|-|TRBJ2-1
TGCGCCAGCAGCCAAGATAGCCTAGCGGGAAGTAAGCAGTTCTTC
CASSQDSLAGSKQFF